One sample yielded the 22 T cell receptor beta chains listed below, sequenced in a study of siplizumab effects on memory and regulatory T cells. Cells from the mixed lymphocyte reaction were cocultured for 6 days at 37°C. Profiling relied on immunoSEQ multiplex PCR, and the TCRdb table lists in-frame clones only, not all of them. Of some 15,000 clones listed, approximately 48% are singletons. Antigens for these TCRs are unknown. Sequencing was done on a sample of CFSE-low (dividing) CD4+ T cells sorted from an allogeneic mixed lymphocyte reaction. The receptors come from a human donor in good health; the cells came from an allogeneic mixed lymphocyte reaction.

The rearrangement joins TRBV2 to TRBJ2-7, with D unresolved. This CDR3 is built from 12 residues. Trimming took off 6 bases at V and 4 bases at J, with 10 bases between the two ends. The germline CDR1 and CDR2 sequences are SNHLY and FYNNEI. CDR3 nucleotide sequence: TGTGCCAGCAGCACTACAGTGTACGAGCAGTACTTC. Protein sequence: CASSTTVYEQYF.

J is TRBJ2-2 and V is TRBV6-1, with D perhaps TRBD2 (6 bases). From germline, CDR1 is MNHNS and CDR2 SASEGT. This CDR3 is built from 14 residues. Trimming cost V 8 bases and J 4 bases, with 14 bases left between them. CDR3 in amino acids: CASLWDLRTGELFF. The CDR3 DNA is TGTGCCAGCCTGTGGGACTTACGCACCGGGGAGCTGTTTTTT.

The chain has TRBV2 and TRBJ1-2; D remains ambiguous. CDR1 and CDR2 (germline): SNHLY, FYNNEI. V was cut by 7 bases and J by 4 bases, with 16 bases left in between. The CDR3 has 14 residues. The CDR3 region is CASTLYAAGYGYTF. The CDR3 DNA follows: TGTGCCAGCACCTTATACGCGGCGGGCTATGGCTACACCTTC.

This clone came up once. This clone may be a read error of a much larger clone one base away. CDR3 loop: CASSQTDTQYF. The CDR3 coding sequence is TGTGCCAGCAGCCAAACAGATACGCAGTATTTT. The V gene is TRBV6-1, the J gene TRBJ2-3; D remains unclear. This CDR3 contains 11 residues. Trimming took 6 bases from V and 3 from J, leaving 4 bases between them. The germline V gene has CDR1 MNHNS and CDR2 SASEGT.

The CDR3 protein is CASSPLGGENEQFF. For the CDR3, the DNA is TGTGCCAGCTCACCCCTGGGGGGGGAGAATGAGCAGTTCTTC. The chain recombines TRBV18 with TRBJ2-1; TRBD2 agrees at 7 bases. This CDR3 is 14 amino acids long. V gave up 3 bases and J gave up 7 bases; unmatched junction bases: 6. The germline V gene has CDR1 KGHSH and CDR2 LQKENI.

This clone was found a few times. The CDR3 spells CASSLDRSIQYF. The CDR3 coding sequence is TGTGCCAGCAGCTTAGACAGGTCGATTCAGTACTTC. The genes are TRBV7-2 and TRBJ2-7; weak D call: TRBD1 (5 bases). This CDR3 region has 12 residues. V was trimmed by 1 base and J by 10 bases, leaving 11 bases between them. Germline values: CDR1 SGHTA, CDR2 FQGNSA.

This chain joins TRBV5-4 and TRBJ1-6, with 8 bases matching TRBD1. V lost 2 bases and J lost 8; bases outside the gene matches: 15. This CDR3 is built from 18 residues. CDR1 is SGHNT, CDR2 YYREEE, per germline (reference sequence). The CDR3 DNA follows: TGTGCCAGCAGCTTTAACAGGGGGAGTGGGATGGTGCATTCACCCCTCCACTTT. It encodes CASSFNRGSGMVHSPLHF.

As concerns this clone: One base away lies a much larger clone, so this may be a sequencing read error. Here the CDR3 reads CASSTGRTNYDYTF. The CDR3 nucleotides are TGTGCCAGCAGCACAGGGCGGACTAACTATGACTACACCTTC. The V call is TRBV11-2, the J call TRBJ1-2, with D perhaps TRBD1 (6 bases). Germline V gene sequence: CDR1 SGHAT, CDR2 FQNNGV. CDR3 size: 14 residues.

The chain recombines TRBV7-9 with TRBJ1-5; D is ambiguous. Trimming shortened V by 0 bases and J by 5 bases, and 5 bases separated the two germline ends. The germline CDR1 and CDR2 sequences are SEHNR and FQNEAQ (reference sequence). This CDR3 has 13 amino acids. CDR3 bases: TGTGCCAGCAGCTTAGCCACCTATCAGCCCCAGCATTTT. Translated, it gives CASSLATYQPQHF.

The rearrangement joins TRBV6-1 to TRBJ1-6; D may be TRBD1 (6 bases). V dropped 0 bases and J dropped 9 bases, with 15 bases sitting between them. This CDR3 has 16 residues. Germline CDR1 is MNHNS and CDR2 is SASEGT. The CDR3 here is CASSEAPGGWSSPLHF. The CDR3 DNA sequence: TGTGCCAGCAGTGAAGCCCCCGGGGGCTGGAGTTCACCCCTCCACTTT.

This chain joins TRBV6-1 and TRBJ2-7; the D gene is possibly TRBD2 (5 bases). The CDR3 has 12 amino acids. V lost 7 bases to trimming and J lost 1 base, with 8 bases between them. Germline V gene sequence: CDR1 MNHNS, CDR2 SASEGT. The CDR3 region has the DNA TGTGCCAGCATCGGGGAGTCCTACGAGCAGTACTTC. This sequence encodes CASIGESYEQYF.

This clone was detected a few times. J is TRBJ2-1 and V is TRBV5-3; 8 positions agree with TRBD2. TRBV5-3 is sorted into the ORF group, with uncertain function. CDR3 length equals 18 residues. V shed 4 bases, J shed 0 bases, and the junction held 12 bases outside the gene matches. CDR3 protein: CARSRRVKRGHSYNEQFF. The CDR3 nucleotides read TGTGCCAGAAGCCGCCGGGTGAAGCGGGGGCACTCCTACAATGAGCAGTTCTTC.

A note on this clone: The junction differs from germline at one of its ends, possibly a read error. The chain carries TRBV7-9 and TRBJ1-2; D possibly corresponds to TRBD1 (5 bases). Germline lookup yields CDR1 SEHNR and CDR2 FQNEAQ (reference sequence). The CDR3 is 11 residues long. CDR3 DNA: TGTGCCACAATGTCGGGGCAGGACCCCGACTTC. As protein: CATMSGQDPDF.

The V gene is TRBV18, the J gene TRBJ1-5; 7 nucleotides line up with TRBD1. Per the germline V gene, CDR1 is KGHSH and CDR2 is LQKENI. The V gene end was trimmed by 1 base and the J gene end by 3 bases; junction bases not matched to a gene: 3. The CDR3 is 15 amino acids. DNA of the CDR3: TGTGCCAGCTCACCACAGGGGGCCCCCAATCAGCCCCAGCATTTT. This translates into CASSPQGAPNQPQHF. The full variable domain, completed using reference TRBV18 and TRBJ1-5, is NAGVMQNPRHLVRRRGQEARLRCSPMKGHSHVYWYRQLPEEGLKFMVYLQKENIIDESGMPKERFSAEFPKEGPSILRIQQVVRGDSAAYFCASSPQGAPNQPQHFGDGTRLSIL.

The J gene is TRBJ2-3, the V gene TRBV5-6; 10 bases are shared with TRBD2. The V and J ends lost 3 bases and 4 bases, in that order; junction bases with no gene match: 5. The CDR3 sequence is 15 residues long. Germline values: CDR1 SGHDT, CDR2 YYEEEE. CDR3 sequence (DNA): TGTGCCAGCAGCTGGAGCGGGGGGGCTTCAGATACGCAGTATTTT. Its translation is CASSWSGGASDTQYF.

The chain couples TRBV5-4 to TRBJ2-5, with D perhaps matching TRBD1 or TRBD2 (6 bases each). This CDR3 spans 14 amino acids. V gave up 2 bases and J gave up 5 bases, with 13 bases separating them. The germline V gene has CDR1 SGHNT and CDR2 YYREEE (reference sequence). Here the CDR3 reads CASSFPGARETQYF. The DNA of the CDR3 is TGTGCCAGCAGCTTTCCGGGGGCCCGCGAGACCCAGTACTTC.

CDR3 DNA sequence: TGTGCCAGCACCAAGGACAGAACTAATGAAAAACTGTTTTTT. Protein product: CASTKDRTNEKLFF. V usage is TRBV2 and J usage is TRBJ1-4; perhaps TRBD1 as D (6 bases). The V end was cut by 7 bases, the J end by 1 base, with 10 bases between. From germline, CDR1 is SNHLY and CDR2 FYNNEI. CDR3 length: 14 amino acids. Full variable domain (missing parts from reference TRBV2 and TRBJ1-4): EPEVTQTPSHQVTQMGQEVILRCVPISNHLYFYWYRQILGQKVEFLVSFYNNEISEKSEIFDDQFSVERPDGSNFTLKIRSTKLEDSAMYFCASTKDRTNEKLFFGSGTQLSVL.

This CDR3 reads CASRPTATNEKLFF. For the CDR3, the DNA is TGTGCCAGCAGACCGACAGCAACTAATGAAAAACTGTTTTTT. The V and J genes are TRBV6-5 and TRBJ1-4; D might be TRBD1 (5 bases). V lost 6 bases to trimming and J lost 0 bases, with 8 bases between them. Looked up from germline, CDR1 is MNHEY and CDR2 is SVGAGI. The CDR3 totals 14 residues.

The chain combines TRBV5-5 with TRBJ1-2, with D possibly being TRBD1 (6 bases). The CDR3 runs to 16 residues. Trimming pared 1 base from V and 4 bases from J, leaving 17 bases between. Germline assignment: CDR1 SGHKS and CDR2 YYEKEE (reference sequence). Here the CDR3 DNA reads TGTGCCAGCAGCTTGAATCCCGGGACACAATCCTATGGCTACACCTTC. It encodes CASSLNPGTQSYGYTF.

The chain recombines TRBV27 with TRBJ1-4; D is uncertain. The V end lost 6 bases, the J end lost 8 bases, and 16 bases lay between the germline ends. Germline CDR1 and CDR2: MNHEY and SMNVEV (reference sequence). The CDR3 covers 14 residues. This CDR3 is CASSEIGDREKLFF. CDR3 nucleotides: TGTGCCAGCAGCGAAATAGGCGACCGGGAAAAACTGTTTTTT.

Turning to this clone: The germline gene is not matched at one end of the junction; a read error may be the cause. The chain links TRBV7-7 to TRBJ2-2; tentatively, D is TRBD2 (6 bases). This CDR3 has 16 amino acids. Germline V gene lookup returns CDR1 SSHAT and CDR2 FNYEAQ (reference sequence). In DNA form, the CDR3 reads TGTGCTAGCAGCTCGGCGGGGCGAGGGAACACCGGGGAGCTGTTTTTT. It translates to CASSSAGRGNTGELFF.

The chain carries TRBV5-4 and TRBJ2-6, with TRBD1 matching over 8 bases. The CDR3 has 16 amino acids. The trim removed 0 bases at V and 3 bases at J, leaving 2 bases unmatched. The germline gives CDR1 SGHNT, CDR2 YYREEE (reference sequence). CDR3 DNA sequence: TGTGCCAGCAGCTTGGCCAGGGGGCTTGGGGCCAACGTCCTGACTTTC. Residues: CASSLARGLGANVLTF. Looking up the rest from reference TRBV5-4 and TRBJ2-6 gives the full variable domain: ETGVTQSPTHLIKTRGQQVTLRCSSQSGHNTVSWYQQALGQGPQFIFQYYREEENGRGNFPPRFSGLQFPNYSSELNVNALELDDSALYLCASSLARGLGANVLTFGAGSRLTVL.